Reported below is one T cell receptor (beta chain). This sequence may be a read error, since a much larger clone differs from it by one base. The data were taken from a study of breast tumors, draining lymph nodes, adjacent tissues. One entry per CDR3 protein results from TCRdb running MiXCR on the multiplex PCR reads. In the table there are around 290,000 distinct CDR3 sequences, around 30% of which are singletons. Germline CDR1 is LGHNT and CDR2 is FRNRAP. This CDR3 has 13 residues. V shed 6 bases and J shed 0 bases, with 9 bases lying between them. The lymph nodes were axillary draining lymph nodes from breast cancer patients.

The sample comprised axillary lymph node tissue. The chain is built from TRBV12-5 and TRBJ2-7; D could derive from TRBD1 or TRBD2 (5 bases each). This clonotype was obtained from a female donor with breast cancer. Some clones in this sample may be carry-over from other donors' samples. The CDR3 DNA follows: TGTGCTAGTGGGGGGGTCAACTCCTACGAGCAGTACTTC. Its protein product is CASGGVNSYEQYF.